The sample holds many counts of the clone carrying this TCR beta chain. What it recognizes is unknown. V was cut by 6 bases and J by 5 bases, with 16 bases left in between. CDR1 is MNHEY and CDR2 is SVGAGI in the germline V gene. This CDR3 has 14 residues. The data derive from a study of neurological immune-mediated disorders. The making of cDNA relied on 5'RACE with 10-nucleotide random UMIs. Each CDR3 protein gets one entry after TCRdb re-called the 5' RACE reads with MiXCR. The table shows about 60,000 distinct CDR3 sequences, with less than 4.5% occurring only once. Broader study findings: The greatest TCR clonal expansion appeared in HTLV-1-associated myelopathy and the smallest, falling below healthy controls, in multiple sclerosis. Among 34 multiple sclerosis patients, 18 had repertoires that phylogenetic grouping placed in one related-CDR3 cluster, a possible signature. None of the CDR3 amino acid sequences of expanded clones were shared across subjects, and this suggested private repertoires in all groups.

The sequence was collected from a man aged 25-45 years with multiple sclerosis. The source material was PBMCs. The gene calls are TRBV6-5 and TRBJ1-1, with D maybe TRBD1 (6 bases). CDR3 loop: CASSPDRTATEAFF. As DNA, the CDR3 is TGTGCCAGCAGCCCCGACAGGACGGCGACTGAAGCTTTCTTT.